This TCR beta chain stems from a study of cytomegalovirus exposure and HLA in healthy donors. Overall study findings and caveats: The study listed approximately 160 cytomegalovirus-associated TCR beta chains.

The CDR3 sequence is 13 residues long. CDR1 is SGHAT and CDR2 is FQDESV in the germline V gene (reference sequence). The V gene lost 4 bases and the J gene lost 2 bases, with 9 bases spanning the gap. Note on this clone: Its antigen is unidentified.

The donors formed part of the roughly 120-subject validation cohort, distinct from the roughly 730-subject first cohort. Libraries were prepared by immunoSEQ multiplex PCR; TCRdb keeps only in-frame clonotypes and omits some of them. The sample yields about 200,000 clones, 83% seen once. The rearrangement joins TRBV11-1 to TRBJ2-7, with a tentative D call TRBD1 (6 bases). The clonotype comes from a woman younger than 35 in good health and CMV-seronegative. Sample: PBMCs. CDR3 sequence: CASSSDRTYEQYF. The CDR3 nucleotides read TGTGCCAGCAGCTCCGACAGGACCTACGAGCAGTACTTC.